This entry lists 27 T cell receptor beta chains sequenced from one sample in a study of blood T cell repertoires in COVID-19. The method was immunoSEQ multiplex PCR; TCRdb's version includes in-frame clones alone and lacks a portion of them. This table has about 69,000 clones, approximately 85% appearing once. Sequenced: peripheral blood. Receptor source: a man older than 75 with acute or convalescent COVID-19.

The chain couples TRBV18 to TRBJ2-1, with D possibly TRBD2 on 6 matching bases. V lost 6 bases to trimming and J lost 12 bases, with 18 bases between them. Germline V gene lookup returns CDR1 KGHSH and CDR2 LQKENI. There are 13 residues in the CDR3. CDR3 coding DNA: TGTGCCAGCTCCCGGGAGTCCGGAGGTGGGCAGTTCTTC. Translated: CASSRESGGGQFF.

The chain recombines TRBV6-2 or TRBV6-3 with TRBJ2-4; D is undetermined. This CDR3 is 16 amino acids long. Germline CDR1 MNHEY, CDR2 SVGEGT. V was pared by 2 bases and J by 0 bases, with 11 bases between. Here the CDR3 reads CASSYGGGLAKNIQYF. The CDR3 DNA is TGTGCCAGCAGTTACGGCGGCGGTCTAGCCAAAAACATTCAGTACTTC.

The chain recombines TRBV5-1 with TRBJ2-7; D perhaps matches TRBD1 (6 bases). This CDR3 contains 15 residues. Per the germline V gene, CDR1 is SGHRS and CDR2 is YFSETQ. Trimming removed 4 bases from V and 2 bases from J, with 16 bases in between. CDR3 region: CASSPAPDSPYEQYF. Here the CDR3 DNA reads TGCGCCAGCAGCCCCGCCCCGGACAGTCCCTACGAGCAGTACTTC.

The V call is TRBV29-1, the J call TRBJ1-2; the D is unclear. Per the germline V gene, CDR1 is SQVTM and CDR2 is ANQGSEA. Between the trimmed V and J ends, which lost 5 bases and 1 base, there was a span of 14 bases. CDR3 length: 14 residues. CDR3 amino acids: CSVKDPGGNYGYTF. CDR3 DNA sequence: TGCAGCGTTAAGGACCCAGGAGGTAACTATGGCTACACCTTC.

The chain links TRBV2 to TRBJ2-5, with D perhaps matching TRBD1 (5 bases). The germline CDR1 and CDR2 sequences are SNHLY and FYNNEI. The V and J ends lost 7 bases and 3 bases respectively, with 12 bases between them. The CDR3 covers 13 residues. As DNA, the CDR3 is TGTGCCAGCATGGGGTGGGGCGAAGAGACCCAGTACTTC. Protein product: CASMGWGEETQYF.

This clone was seen only a few times. Here the CDR3 DNA reads TGTGCCAGCTCACCGGGACAGAGCAATCAGCCCCAGCATTTT. This codes for CASSPGQSNQPQHF. The chain carries TRBV18 and TRBJ1-5, with 7 bases that match TRBD1. There are 14 residues in the CDR3. V gave up 3 bases and J gave up 1 base; unmatched junction bases: 0. Germline assignment: CDR1 KGHSH and CDR2 LQKENI.

The genes are TRBV2 and TRBJ2-7, with D perhaps matching TRBD2 (7 bases). CDR1 is SNHLY and CDR2 is FYNNEI in the germline V gene. The V gene lost 7 bases and the J gene lost 3 bases, with 13 bases spanning the gap. This CDR3 has 13 amino acids. The CDR3 reads CASNGGPYYEQYF. DNA for the CDR3: TGTGCCAGCAACGGGGGGCCCTACTACGAGCAGTACTTC. The variable domain in full, with the rest retrieved from reference TRBV2 and TRBJ2-7, is EPEVTQTPSHQVTQMGQEVILRCVPISNHLYFYWYRQILGQKVEFLVSFYNNEISEKSEIFDDQFSVERPDGSNFTLKIRSTKLEDSAMYFCASNGGPYYEQYFGPGTRLTVT.

The chain uses TRBV7-2 and TRBJ2-2; D might be TRBD1 (6 bases). Germline CDR1 SGHTA, CDR2 FQGNSA. Deletions cut 2 bases from V and 1 base from J, with 11 bases between. The CDR3 loop spans 16 amino acids. CDR3 DNA sequence: TGTGCCAGCAGCTTACAGGGACAATTGAACACCGGGGAGCTGTTTTTT. It codes for CASSLQGQLNTGELFF.

This chain uses TRBV7-2 with TRBJ1-3; TRBD1 agrees at 7 bases. The CDR3 consists of 17 residues. V lost 2 bases and J lost 4; bases outside the gene matches: 11. Per germline, CDR1 SGHTA and CDR2 FQGNSA. CDR3 nucleotide sequence: TGTGCCAGCAGCTTAACAATTACAGGGGCGCGAGGAAACACCATATATTTT. Its protein is CASSLTITGARGNTIYF.

This chain uses TRBV7-9 with TRBJ2-7; 10 nucleotides match TRBD1. Germline-derived CDR1 and CDR2 are SEHNR and FQNEAQ (reference sequence). V dropped 5 bases and J dropped 6; count of bases not matched to a gene: 19. The CDR3 contains 18 residues. In DNA, the CDR3 is TGTGCCAGCAGCCGTCCCGGACAGGGGGGCGCAGGTTCGGCCGAGCAGTACTTC. It specifies CASSRPGQGGAGSAEQYF.

This sequence joins TRBV2 and TRBJ2-7, with TRBD1 matching 7 bases. Unmatched junction bases numbered 3, after V lost 5 bases and J lost 5 bases. This CDR3 contains 12 residues. CDR1 is SNHLY and CDR2 is FYNNEI in the germline V gene. DNA of the CDR3: TGTGCCAGCAGTTTTACAGGGGACGAGCAGTACTTC. It is translated as CASSFTGDEQYF.

The chain recombines TRBV11-2 with TRBJ1-1, with 9 bases lining up with TRBD1. The CDR3 length is 15 residues. V gave up 5 bases and J gave up 3 bases; unmatched junction bases: 7. Germline assignment: CDR1 SGHAT and CDR2 FQNNGV. The CDR3 coding sequence is TGTGCCAGCAGCCTACAACAGGGGGCATACACTGAAGCTTTCTTT. Amino acids: CASSLQQGAYTEAFF.

V usage is TRBV14 and J usage is TRBJ2-3; D remains unclear. Germline lookup yields CDR1 SGHDN and CDR2 FVKESK. With 4 bases removed from V and 8 bases from J, the gap between germline ends came to 13 bases. This CDR3 is built from 13 residues. CDR3 coding DNA: TGTGCCAGCAGCCCTAATACGGTCGGTACGCAGTATTTT. As protein: CASSPNTVGTQYF.

The chain carries TRBV27 and TRBJ1-6, with TRBD1 as a possible D gene (5 bases). Per the germline V gene, CDR1 is MNHEY and CDR2 is SMNVEV (reference sequence). V lost 2 bases and J lost 6, with 8 bases in between. The CDR3 has 14 residues. The CDR3 region has the DNA TGTGCCAGCAGTTTAAGGCAGGGTAATTCACCCCTCCACTTT. Protein: CASSLRQGNSPLHF.

The chain employs TRBV6-5 and TRBJ1-6, with D hard to call. The germline V gene encodes CDR1 MNHEY and CDR2 SVGAGI. Trimming shortened V by 1 base and J by 8 bases, and 6 bases separated the two germline ends. The CDR3 runs to 13 residues. The CDR3, as DNA: TGTGCCAGCAGTTACTGGAGGGATTCACCCCTCCACTTT. Protein sequence: CASSYWRDSPLHF.

The V and J genes are TRBV27 and TRBJ1-1; a weak D match, TRBD1 (5 bases). The germline V gene encodes CDR1 MNHEY and CDR2 SMNVEV (reference sequence). This CDR3 has 18 amino acids. V gave up 0 bases and J gave up 4 bases, with 21 bases separating them. The CDR3 here is CASSLSAGRFRLGTEAFF. CDR3 in DNA: TGTGCCAGCAGTTTATCTGCGGGACGTTTTAGGCTGGGCACTGAAGCTTTCTTT.

The chain employs TRBV7-9 and TRBJ1-2; the match to TRBD1 covers 10 bases. With 1 base clipped from V and 6 bases from J, the junction kept 2 bases outside the gene matches. Germline V gene sequence: CDR1 SEHNR, CDR2 FQNEAQ (reference sequence). This CDR3 is 14 amino acids long. CDR3 amino acids: CASSLGQGADGYTF. The CDR3 region has the DNA TGTGCCAGCAGCTTAGGACAGGGGGCTGATGGCTACACCTTC. The whole variable domain, remainder taken from reference TRBV7-9 and TRBJ1-2, is DTGVSQNPRHKITKRGQNVTFRCDPISEHNRLYWYRQTLGQGPEFLTYFQNEAQLEKSRLLSDRFSAERPKGSFSTLEIQRTEQGDSAMYLCASSLGQGADGYTFGSGTRLTVV.

V usage is TRBV15 and J usage is TRBJ2-3; TRBD2 matches 11 bases. Germline CDR1 LNHNV, CDR2 YYDKDF (reference sequence). The junction had 3 bases not matched to a gene; V was cut back by 2 bases and J by 5 bases. This CDR3 has 15 amino acids. The CDR3 spells CATSRIAGGKDTQYF. The CDR3 nucleotides read TGTGCCACCAGCAGAATAGCGGGAGGGAAAGATACGCAGTATTTT.

The chain carries TRBV19 and TRBJ1-5; a possible D gene is TRBD1 (6 bases). The CDR3 is 16 residues long. The V gene lost 11 bases and the J gene lost 3 bases, with 23 bases spanning the gap. Per the germline V gene, CDR1 is LNHDA and CDR2 is SQIVND (reference sequence). The CDR3 loop is CASLGSDSFINQPQHF. DNA for the CDR3: TGTGCCTCTCTAGGGTCGGACAGCTTTATCAATCAGCCCCAGCATTTT.

The chain couples TRBV7-6 to TRBJ2-4, with 7 bases that match TRBD2. Losses at the gene ends were 4 bases for V and 3 bases for J; bases not matched to a gene: 6. This CDR3 region has 15 residues. The germline V gene encodes CDR1 SGHVS and CDR2 FNYEAQ. CDR3: CASSSWAGVKNIQYF. For the CDR3, the DNA is TGTGCCAGCAGCTCCTGGGCGGGGGTCAAAAACATTCAGTACTTC.

This chain links TRBV7-2 with TRBJ1-1; D is unclear. The CDR3 spans 15 residues. Trimming left V 1 base short and J 5 bases short, with 14 bases between. The germline V gene encodes CDR1 SGHTA and CDR2 FQGNSA. The CDR3 here is CASSLVNRGKTEAFF. The DNA of the CDR3 is TGTGCCAGCAGCTTAGTGAATCGCGGGAAGACTGAAGCTTTCTTT.

CDR3: CAIWGGRVTDTQYF. The CDR3 nucleotides are TGTGCCATCTGGGGCGGGAGGGTCACAGATACGCAGTATTTT. The V call is TRBV21-1, the J call TRBJ2-3; TRBD2, the D gene given by the table, was not confirmed from the DNA. TRBV21-1 is a known pseudogene. This CDR3 comprises 14 residues.

This chain connects TRBV7-9 to TRBJ2-1; D remains ambiguous. V was trimmed by 0 bases and J by 6 bases, leaving 12 bases between them. Germline lookup yields CDR1 SEHNR and CDR2 FQNEAQ (reference sequence). This CDR3 region has 15 residues. Here the CDR3 reads CASSLAALPVNEQFF. As DNA, the CDR3 is TGTGCCAGCAGCTTAGCGGCCCTGCCAGTCAATGAGCAGTTCTTC.

The genes are TRBV24-1 and TRBJ2-7, with 12 positions matching TRBD2. Per the germline V gene, CDR1 is KGHDR and CDR2 is SFDVKD. The V gene end was trimmed by 9 bases and the J gene end by 7 bases; junction bases not matched to a gene: 12. This CDR3 has 15 amino acids. In DNA, the CDR3 is TGTGCCACCGGTACGTCTAGCGGGAGGGCCGAGGAGCAGTACTTC. Translation gives CATGTSSGRAEEQYF.

The chain couples TRBV6-1 to TRBJ2-3; TRBD2 aligns across 8 bases. Trimming took 2 bases from V and 4 from J; bases not matched to a gene: 5. The length of the CDR3 is 15 residues. In germline, CDR1 is MNHNS, CDR2 SASEGT. The chain's CDR3 is CASSERAGAADTQYF. The DNA of the CDR3 is TGTGCCAGCAGTGAACGAGCGGGAGCGGCAGATACGCAGTATTTT.

This clone appeared once. This chain links TRBV12-5 with TRBJ2-1, with 12 bases matching TRBD1. Germline-derived CDR1 and CDR2 are LGHNT and FRNRAP. V was pared by 5 bases and J by 6 bases, with 11 bases of the junction left unmatched. The CDR3 contains 17 residues. The CDR3 region is CASGLRTGTGGINEQFF. The CDR3, as DNA: TGTGCTAGTGGTCTCCGGACCGGGACAGGGGGCATCAATGAGCAGTTCTTC.

The chain carries TRBV5-6 and TRBJ1-4; 9 positions match TRBD1. CDR1 and CDR2 (germline): SGHDT, YYEEEE. Germline trimming cut 5 bases from V and 5 bases from J; bases unmatched to any gene: 7. This CDR3 has 15 residues. The CDR3 loop is CASRNLDRGNEKLFF. CDR3 in DNA: TGTGCCAGCAGAAACTTGGACAGGGGAAATGAAAAACTGTTTTTT.